These T cell receptor beta chains were read from a single sample in a study of T cell responses to AZD1222 COVID-19 vaccine. The assay was immunoSEQ multiplex PCR, and TCRdb's table has in-frame clones only and misses some. The repertoire holds about 82,000 clones, with 92% as singletons. This specimen consisted of peripheral blood, obtained 28 days after the second AZD1222 dose. These receptors all stem from an adult who received the AZD1222 COVID-19 vaccine. Each CDR3 is given without its conserved first and last residue. The order of the fields is V gene, CDR3 protein.

V: TRBV11-2
CDR3: ASSIGTSGQETQY

V: TRBV6-5
CDR3: ASSLDRGATQH

V: TRBV15
CDR3: ATSQTGPLNDYGYT

V: TRBV6-1
CDR3: ASSEGGTDYNEQF

V: TRBV7-2
CDR3: ASSLTRAAETQY

V: TRBV3-1/TRBV3-2
CDR3: ASSQDLPKGSGNTIY

V: TRBV25-1
CDR3: ASSESAGHPSGNTIY

V: TRBV6-1
CDR3: ASSEDPPIETYTDTQY

V: TRBV12-3/TRBV12-4
CDR3: ASSLNSIYEQY

V: TRBV3-1/TRBV3-2
CDR3: ASSGQGNSYEQY

V: TRBV11-2
CDR3: ASSPAGTSGYEQF

V: TRBV28
CDR3: ASSPGATQPQH

V: TRBV4-1
CDR3: ASSQVLSGAEAF

V: TRBV18
CDR3: ASSPEGLVAEQY

V: TRBV6-2/TRBV6-3
CDR3: ASSYSYLTDSAYRETQY

V: TRBV6-1
CDR3: ASSEWRVGAGYT

V: TRBV6-5
CDR3: ASSYSPGNQPQH

V: TRBV9
CDR3: ASSARDASYEQY

V: TRBV6-2/TRBV6-3
CDR3: ASSYSKGFGSPLH

V: TRBV7-2
CDR3: ASSLGRTNNQPQH

V: TRBV7-2
CDR3: ASSSPGQGSSVDTEAF

V: TRBV7-9
CDR3: ASSSFGRINYGYT

V: TRBV6-4
CDR3: ASRPDRGSTGELF

V: TRBV4-2
CDR3: ASSPGNRGAQGS

V: TRBV5-4
CDR3: ASSSKTTGPGDTQY

V: TRBV5-1
CDR3: ASSLMPIRTGVEKLF

V: TRBV5-1
CDR3: ASSWGAYSGADGNTIY

V: TRBV18
CDR3: ASSPSQGAINEQF

V: TRBV6-6
CDR3: ASSPGGGSYEQY

V: TRBV28
CDR3: ASSPGAPPGEQF

V: TRBV6-1
CDR3: ASSEYGGSSNQPQH

V: TRBV19
CDR3: ASSNPGQGPYEQY

V: TRBV7-9
CDR3: ASSLSGDYYGYT

V: TRBV7-2
CDR3: ASSLLNPGVTFYGYT

V: TRBV10-3
CDR3: AISGQANYGYT

V: TRBV4-3
CDR3: ASSPLLGTPETQY

V: TRBV19
CDR3: ASSIPEYQPQH

V: TRBV7-9
CDR3: ASSNTGGGEKLF

V: TRBV19
CDR3: ASSSGAGTEAF

V: TRBV18
CDR3: ASSSGLQETQY

V: TRBV6-6
CDR3: ASSYSGHSNQPQH

V: TRBV13
CDR3: ASSLAGTTYEQY

V: TRBV4-1
CDR3: ASSQEGTGYGYT

V: TRBV7-9
CDR3: ASSLVLAAPSVGGYT

V: TRBV29-1
CDR3: SVTRTGGSGELF

V: TRBV5-1
CDR3: ASSWLPTNEKLF

V: TRBV7-3
CDR3: ASSPSDRGGPYQETQY

V: TRBV19
CDR3: ASSIPQGDTGELF

V: TRBV12-5
CDR3: ASGLMGAKLF

V: TRBV10-3
CDR3: AISEAPGQGLTGYGYT

V: TRBV19
CDR3: ASSIGTSGGVGEQF

V: TRBV28
CDR3: AAREANYGYT

V: TRBV9
CDR3: ASSDAPGQGNSGNTIY

V: TRBV7-2
CDR3: ASIDNRARGEKLF

V: TRBV18
CDR3: ASSPQGGNLHSGNTIY

V: TRBV6-4
CDR3: ASRANPGQATGELF

V: TRBV27
CDR3: ASSSWGGGQPQH

V: TRBV12-3/TRBV12-4
CDR3: ASRTPWADTQY

V: TRBV14
CDR3: ASSSGHGIPSPLH